The next 18 T cell receptor beta chains were all read from a single sample in a study of response to subunit inactivated influenza vaccine. TCRdb reanalysed the RT-PCR reads using MiXCR and keeps one entry per CDR3 protein. The sample carries 500,000 to 550,000 distinct CDR3 sequences, roughly 8.2% recorded once. The specimen was PBMCs from blood, collected 23 months after vaccination. Receptor source: a man between 45 and 75 years old who received an inactivated influenza vaccine.

This clonotype was seen more than once but under ten times. The chain employs TRBV6-2 or TRBV6-3 and TRBJ2-1, with TRBD2 matching over 8 bases. The CDR3 consists of 17 residues. The germline V gene has CDR1 MNHEY and CDR2 SVGEGT. V shed 2 bases and J 4 bases; nucleotides not matched to a gene: 10. The CDR3 nucleotides are TGTGCCAGCAGTTACGAGCCCAGCGGGAGTTGGTACAATGAGCAGTTCTTC. It yields the protein CASSYEPSGSWYNEQFF.

The chain recombines TRBV11-1 with TRBJ2-5; 11 bases match TRBD1. The CDR3 has 17 residues. Germline CDR1 reads SGHAT; CDR2 reads FQDESV (reference sequence). V lost 5 bases to trimming and J lost 4 bases; unmatched junction nucleotides: 12. CDR3 nucleotide sequence: TGTGCCAGCAGCCGACGGAGGGACAGGGGGGCGGGAGAGACCCAGTACTTC. This gives the protein CASSRRRDRGAGETQYF.

This clonotype has more than one count but fewer than ten. The chain employs TRBV20-1 and TRBJ2-7; D tentatively fits TRBD1 or TRBD2 (6 bases each). Trimming left V 0 bases short and J 1 base short, with 13 bases between. Germline V lookup: CDR1 DFQATT, CDR2 SNEGSKA (reference sequence). The CDR3 loop spans 15 amino acids. The DNA of the CDR3 is TGCAGTGCTAGAGATGCCGGGGGCCGGTCCTACGAGCAGTACTTC. Translated, it gives CSARDAGGRSYEQYF.

This clonotype has just a few counts. The V and J genes are TRBV19 and TRBJ2-6; D possibly corresponds to TRBD1 (5 bases). Germline V gives CDR1 LNHDA, CDR2 SQIVND (reference sequence). The CDR3 contains 14 residues. V lost 5 bases and J lost 7, with 12 bases in between. The CDR3 loop is CASSESRVANVLTF. The CDR3 nucleotides read TGTGCCAGTAGTGAGTCCAGGGTTGCCAACGTCCTGACTTTC.

This clonotype was seen many times. The chain uses TRBV7-2 and TRBJ2-3; D remains unclear. The ends were cut back, 5 bases at V and 6 bases at J, with 15 bases in the middle. Germline CDR1 and CDR2: SGHTA and FQGNSA. CDR3 length: 14 residues. The CDR3 loop is CASSPRAGADTQYF. CDR3 bases: TGTGCCAGCAGCCCTCGCGCCGGCGCCGATACGCAGTATTTT. Drawing the rest from reference TRBV7-2 and TRBJ2-3, the complete variable domain is GAGVSQSPSNKVTEKGKDVELRCDPISGHTALYWYRQSLGQGLEFLIYFQGNSAPDKSGLPSDRFSAERTGGSVSTLTIQRTQQEDSAVYLCASSPRAGADTQYFGPGTRLTVL.

This clonotype was recorded at least ten times. The V gene is TRBV10-3, the J gene TRBJ2-5; TRBD2 is a possible D gene (6 bases). Per germline, CDR1 ENHRY and CDR2 SYGVKD. CDR3 length: 13 residues. With 10 bases removed from V and 0 bases from J, the gap between germline ends came to 12 bases. The CDR3 reads CASGAQYQETQYF. CDR3 DNA: TGTGCCAGCGGGGCACAGTACCAAGAGACCCAGTACTTC.

There are many counts of this clonotype. J is TRBJ2-4 and V is TRBV30, with D perhaps matching TRBD1 (6 bases). There are 17 residues in the CDR3. CDR1 and CDR2 (germline): GTSNPN, SVGIG (reference sequence). V was pared by 0 bases and J by 0 bases, with 15 bases between. The CDR3: CAWSVDRTALAKNIQYF. The DNA of the CDR3 is TGTGCCTGGAGTGTCGACCGGACAGCTCTAGCCAAAAACATTCAGTACTTC.

V and J are TRBV6-1 and TRBJ2-3; no firm D call. V was clipped by 6 bases and J by 2 bases, with 12 bases between them. Germline CDR1 reads MNHNS; CDR2 reads SASEGT. This CDR3 is built from 14 residues. CDR3 region: CASRQPGLTDTQYF. The CDR3 bases are TGTGCCAGCAGACAACCGGGCCTCACAGATACGCAGTATTTT.

This clonotype was seen at least ten times. J is TRBJ1-4 and V is TRBV6-1; 10 bases are a match to TRBD1. Germline-derived CDR1 and CDR2 are MNHNS and SASEGT. The CDR3 is made up of 15 amino acids. Unmatched junction bases numbered 10, after V lost 7 bases and J lost 8 bases. The CDR3 sequence is CASTPGGDRGEKLFF. The DNA for the CDR3 is TGTGCCAGCACCCCCGGCGGGGACAGGGGCGAAAAACTGTTTTTT.

The V gene is TRBV6-2 or TRBV6-3, the J gene TRBJ1-5; D remains ambiguous. This CDR3 has 14 amino acids. Germline assignment: CDR1 MNHEY and CDR2 SVGEGT. The V and J ends lost 5 bases and 5 bases respectively, with 13 bases between them. The CDR3 DNA follows: TGTGCCAGCAGTCTGAATAGGCGAGATCAGCCCCAGCATTTT. Its protein is CASSLNRRDQPQHF.

This clonotype was detected a few times. The chain links TRBV20-1 to TRBJ2-7, with 8 bases matching TRBD2. CDR3 length equals 15 residues. CDR1 is DFQATT, CDR2 SNEGSKA, per germline (reference sequence). Trimming at V came to 0 bases and at J to 2 bases, leaving 6 bases not matched to a gene. CDR3 residues: CSARDLLAAAYEQYF. CDR3 DNA sequence: TGCAGTGCTAGAGACCTACTAGCGGCCGCCTACGAGCAGTACTTC.

The chain employs TRBV7-2 and TRBJ1-4; D may be TRBD1 (6 bases). The CDR3 extends over 14 amino acids. V was trimmed by 5 bases and J by 10 bases, leaving 17 bases between them. From germline, CDR1 is SGHTA and CDR2 FQGNSA. The DNA for the CDR3 is TGTGCCAGCAGCCCAAATCAGGGGTGGGCAAAACTGTTTTTT. As protein: CASSPNQGWAKLFF.

This clonotype showed up just a few times. V usage is TRBV12-3 or TRBV12-4 and J usage is TRBJ2-3, with D perhaps TRBD2 (5 bases). V lost 4 bases, J lost 7 bases, and 21 bases lay in between. This CDR3 region has 16 residues. The CDR3 DNA follows: TGTGCCAGCAGTTCCAAAGCGGCCTTCTTTACCTATACGCAGTATTTT. This codes for CASSSKAAFFTYTQYF.

The chain is built from TRBV5-1 and TRBJ2-1; TRBD2 matches at 8 bases. The CDR3 consists of 15 residues. CDR1 and CDR2 from the germline V gene are SGHRS and YFSETQ. V lost 4 bases to trimming and J lost 7 bases; unmatched junction nucleotides: 10. CDR3 in DNA: TGCGCCAGCAGCCAGAAGCGGGGGCCCTTTAATGAGCAGTTCTTC. Its protein is CASSQKRGPFNEQFF. Together with reference TRBV5-1 and TRBJ2-1, the CDR3 gives the full variable domain: KAGVTQTPRYLIKTRGQQVTLSCSPISGHRSVSWYQQTPGQGLQFLFEYFSETQRNKGNFPGRFSGRQFSNSRSEMNVSTLELGDSALYLCASSQKRGPFNEQFFGPGTRLTVL.

A few counts support this clonotype. CDR3 loop: CASSCGVQETQYF. DNA for the CDR3: TGCGCCAGCAGCTGCGGGGTGCAAGAGACCCAGTACTTC. The chain employs TRBV5-1 and TRBJ2-5; D is perhaps TRBD2 (6 bases). The germline gives CDR1 SGHRS, CDR2 YFSETQ. V lost 3 bases, J lost 2 bases, and 8 bases lay in between. The length of the CDR3 is 13 residues.

This clonotype was detected only a few times. This chain links TRBV20-1 with TRBJ2-1, with no clear D. Germline CDR1 reads DFQATT; CDR2 reads SNEGSKA (reference sequence). The length of the CDR3 is 11 residues. Trimming took off 7 bases at V and 3 bases at J, with 7 bases between the two ends. In nucleotides, the CDR3 is TGCAGTGGGCCTTTCTACAATGAGCAGTTCTTC. Translation gives CSGPFYNEQFF.

The rearrangement links TRBV6-7 to TRBJ2-2; TRBD2 agrees at 7 bases. Being an ORF, TRBV6-7 has a function that is uncertain. V was clipped by 6 bases and J by 6 bases; unmatched bases: 13. This CDR3 is built from 16 residues. The DNA for the CDR3 is TGTGCCAGCAGCCAAGTGGGACTACCGGGGGCCGGGGAGCTGTTTTTT. It encodes CASSQVGLPGAGELFF.

The V call is TRBV9, the J call TRBJ2-7; TRBD2 matches at 8 bases. V gave up 0 bases and J gave up 2 bases; unmatched junction bases: 1. This CDR3 is 14 amino acids long. CDR1 is SGDLS, CDR2 YYNGEE, per germline. The CDR3 protein is CASSVDSGTYEQYF. CDR3 bases: TGTGCCAGCAGCGTAGATAGCGGGACCTACGAGCAGTACTTC.